This TCR beta chain was captured in a study of OX40 agonist ivuxolimab in advanced cancers. Across the study: Patients' therapy was ivuxolimab, an antibody that acts as an agonist of OX40 (CD134).

The CDR3 has 17 amino acids. Trimming left V 0 bases short and J 0 bases short, with 15 bases between. Generated by immunoSEQ multiplex PCR, the TCRdb table keeps only in-frame clones and is missing some. The sample contains about 36,000 clones, roughly 81% of which appear only once. This clone was detected once. Its antigen remains unknown. Overall study results and limits: Some nonresponders also had low normalized T-cell clonal expansion. In CD8+ T cells, expanded clones were on average more numerous than in CD4+.

Researchers took blood at baseline, on cycle 4 day 1, and on cycle 7 day 1. The clonotype was recovered from an adult with an advanced solid tumor such as melanoma, head and neck, liver or kidney cancer. Source: CD4+ or CD8+ T cells sorted from blood, taken in a trial of the OX40 agonist ivuxolimab. This sequence joins TRBV23-1 and TRBJ2-7, with TRBD1 as a possible D gene (6 bases). TRBV23-1 is flagged as an ORF with uncertain function. The CDR3 sequence is CASSQSFQGRSSYEQYF. CDR3 DNA: TGCGCCAGCAGTCAATCTTTTCAGGGGAGAAGCTCCTACGAGCAGTACTTC.